What follows are 17 T cell receptor beta chains derived from one specimen sequenced in a study of blood T cell repertoires in COVID-19. Assay: immunoSEQ multiplex PCR; the TCRdb copy retains only in-frame clones and omits some. There are tens of thousands of clones in the sample; roughly 84% occur only once, and around 10% lies in the top ten. The material sequenced was peripheral blood. The receptors here all came from a man of 80 years or more with COVID-19, enrolled during active disease.

The rearrangement links TRBV27 to TRBJ2-7; TRBD2 matches 7 bases. The V segment lost 7 bases and the J segment 6 bases; nucleotides outside the gene matches: 21. Germline CDR1 reads MNHEY; CDR2 reads SMNVEV (reference sequence). The CDR3 sequence is 17 residues long. CDR3 residues: CASKVFSAGEKVGEQYF. In DNA form, the CDR3 reads TGTGCCAGCAAGGTGTTTTCGGCGGGGGAAAAAGTAGGCGAGCAGTACTTC.

This clone was detected once. The chain combines TRBV6-5 with TRBJ2-3; tentative D call: TRBD1 (5 bases). Trimming took 2 bases from V and 0 from J, leaving 12 bases between them. This CDR3 is built from 16 residues. Germline V gene lookup returns CDR1 MNHEY and CDR2 SVGAGI. CDR3 sequence: CASSYTGSTSTDTQYF. DNA of the CDR3: TGTGCCAGCAGTTACACAGGATCTACTAGCACAGATACGCAGTATTTT.

The rearrangement links TRBV7-9 to TRBJ2-7; the match to TRBD1 covers 8 bases. The CDR3 is 14 amino acids. With 2 bases clipped from V and 3 bases from J, the junction kept 3 bases outside the gene matches. Germline V lookup: CDR1 SEHNR, CDR2 FQNEAQ (reference sequence). In DNA form, the CDR3 reads TGTGCCAGCAGCTTAATGGGACAGGTCTACGAGCAGTACTTC. Its translation: CASSLMGQVYEQYF.

This chain uses TRBV5-4 with TRBJ1-1; maybe TRBD1 (5 bases). This CDR3 comprises 16 residues. Deletions cut 0 bases from V and 5 bases from J, with 17 bases between. Looked up from germline, CDR1 is SGHNT and CDR2 is YYREEE (reference sequence). The CDR3: CASSLAWGREKTEAFF. The CDR3 coding sequence is TGTGCCAGCAGCTTGGCCTGGGGCAGGGAAAAAACTGAAGCTTTCTTT.

For the CDR3, the DNA is TGTGCCAGCAGCTTTGTCCGGAACACTGAAGCTTTCTTT. Its translation: CASSFVRNTEAFF. The rearrangement uses TRBV28 and TRBJ1-1; D gene ambiguous. Trimming pared 6 bases from V and 1 base from J, leaving 9 bases between. This CDR3 has 13 amino acids. CDR1 and CDR2 from the germline V gene are MDHEN and SYDVKM.

CDR3 in amino acids: CASSAETGTNSPLHF. CDR3 nucleotides: TGTGCCAGCTCGGCCGAGACAGGGACCAATTCACCCCTCCACTTT. The genes are TRBV18 and TRBJ1-6, with 7 nucleotides matching TRBD1. J gave up 7 bases and V 6 bases, and 9 bases lay outside the gene matches. There are 15 residues in the CDR3. Germline V lookup: CDR1 KGHSH, CDR2 LQKENI.

This chain joins TRBV19 and TRBJ2-1; the D gene is possibly TRBD2 (6 bases). Germline values: CDR1 LNHDA, CDR2 SQIVND (reference sequence). Trimming removed 3 bases at V and 0 bases at J, with 12 bases between. This CDR3 contains 16 residues. The CDR3 region has the DNA TGTGCCAGTAGTATCGGAGGGACCCGCTCCTACAATGAGCAGTTCTTC. Amino acid sequence: CASSIGGTRSYNEQFF.

This sequence joins TRBV3-1 (or the pseudogene TRBV3-2) and TRBJ2-1, with a weak D call TRBD2 (5 bases). The V gene's germline CDR1 is LGHDT and CDR2 YNNKEL (reference sequence). This CDR3 has 13 residues. The V end was cut by 2 bases, the J end by 10 bases, with 12 bases between. The DNA of the CDR3 is TGTGCCAGCAGCCAAATCAGGACGGGGGAGCAGTTCTTC. Translation: CASSQIRTGEQFF.

This clone was found once. The CDR3 loop is CASTLRETQYF. As DNA, the CDR3 is TGTGCCAGCACCCTACGGGAGACCCAGTACTTC. This chain connects TRBV12-3 or TRBV12-4 to TRBJ2-5; D is uncertain. The germline V and J ends were trimmed by 7 bases and 5 bases, with 8 bases remaining between them. This CDR3 comprises 11 residues.

Of note for this clone: One end of the junction is discordant with germline, which a read error may explain. The sample contains more than one DNA sequence encoding this CDR3. This rearrangement joins TRBV11-2 to TRBJ2-7; possibly TRBD1 for D (5 bases). The germline V gene has CDR1 SGHAT and CDR2 FQNNGV. The length of the CDR3 is 14 residues. The CDR3 region has the DNA TGTGCCAGCAGCTTAGCCGACAGCTCCTACGAACAGTACTTC. Its translation is CASSLADSSYEQYF.

The chain joins TRBV9 to TRBJ2-2; 8 bases line up with TRBD1. The CDR3 totals 15 residues. Trimming cost V 3 bases and J 5 bases; bases outside gene matches: 6. Germline V gene sequence: CDR1 SGDLS, CDR2 YYNGEE. CDR3 residues: CASSARTGSTGELFF. The CDR3 region has the DNA TGTGCCAGCAGCGCTCGGACAGGGTCGACCGGGGAGCTGTTTTTT.

This chain links TRBV5-1 with TRBJ2-1; D unclear. Germline CDR1 is SGHRS and CDR2 is YFSETQ. CDR3 length: 13 amino acids. V lost 0 bases and J lost 5, with 6 bases in between. The CDR3 reads CASSLGPNNEQFF. The CDR3 DNA reads as TGCGCCAGCAGCTTGGGGCCCAACAATGAGCAGTTCTTC.

This chain connects TRBV29-1 to TRBJ2-1; D possibly corresponds to TRBD2 (6 bases). The CDR3 spans 12 residues. Germline V gene sequence: CDR1 SQVTM, CDR2 ANQGSEA. The CDR3 bases are TGCAGAATAGGAGGGCCGGGAAATGAGCAGTTCTTC. As protein: CRIGGPGNEQFF.

The V gene is TRBV5-1, the J gene TRBJ1-1, with a tentative D call TRBD1 (5 bases). The CDR3 is 15 amino acids. CDR1 is SGHRS, CDR2 YFSETQ, per germline. V lost 1 base and J 5 bases, leaving 15 bases between the germline ends. CDR3 sequence: CASSLSGQGGTEAFF. The CDR3 DNA follows: TGCGCCAGCAGCTTGAGTGGTCAGGGAGGTACTGAAGCTTTCTTT.

This rearrangement joins TRBV4-3 to TRBJ1-1; D gene uncertain. Germline loops: CDR1 LGHNA, CDR2 YSLEER. CDR3 length: 13 residues. V was pared by 4 bases and J by 3 bases, with 9 bases between. CDR3 nucleotides: TGCGCCAGCAGCCTAGGGAGTTACACTGAAGCTTTCTTT. Translating gives CASSLGSYTEAFF.

This clone was found a few times. The rearrangement joins TRBV18 to TRBJ1-5, with 12 bases identical to TRBD1. CDR3 size: 17 residues. The germline CDR1 and CDR2 sequences are KGHSH and LQKENI. The junction had 9 bases not matched to a gene; V was cut back by 3 bases and J by 6 bases. CDR3 residues: CASSPGTGGAESQPQHF. The CDR3, as DNA: TGTGCCAGCTCACCCGGGACAGGGGGCGCGGAATCTCAGCCCCAGCATTTT. The entire variable domain, with the rest obtained from reference TRBV18 and TRBJ1-5, is as follows: NAGVMQNPRHLVRRRGQEARLRCSPMKGHSHVYWYRQLPEEGLKFMVYLQKENIIDESGMPKERFSAEFPKEGPSILRIQQVVRGDSAAYFCASSPGTGGAESQPQHFGDGTRLSIL.

The rearrangement joins TRBV5-5 to TRBJ1-3; D is unclear. The CDR3 spans 15 residues. The ends were cut back, 5 bases at V and 0 bases at J, with 12 bases in the middle. The germline CDR1 and CDR2 sequences are SGHKS and YYEKEE (reference sequence). The CDR3 coding sequence is TGTGCCAGCAGTCTTGACAAGTTCTCTGGAAACACCATATATTTT. This sequence encodes CASSLDKFSGNTIYF. The full variable domain, rest sourced from reference TRBV5-5 and TRBJ1-3, is DAGVTQSPTHLIKTRGQQVTLRCSPISGHKSVSWYQQVLGQGPQFIFQYYEKEERGRGNFPDRFSARQFPNYSSELNVNALLLGDSALYLCASSLDKFSGNTIYFGEGSWLTVV.